These T cell receptor beta chains were read from a single sample in a study of blood T cell repertoires in COVID-19. The table came from immunoSEQ multiplex PCR; TCRdb's copy has only in-frame clones and leaves some out. The data show approximately 140,000 clones, 88% seen once. The specimen was peripheral blood. The source of these receptors is a man in his fifties with active or convalescent COVID-19. Each CDR3 is given with its conserved first and last residue. The order of the fields is CDR3 DNA, CDR3 protein, J gene, V gene, clone size, D gene. A D gene is named only where the DNA matches it firmly. The size entry is marked missing in some rows and otherwise reads once, few, many or a size class.

CDR3 DNA: TGCGCCAGCAGCGCTCGACAGGGGGCAGCAAGTGAGCAGTACTTC
CDR3 protein: CASSARQGAASEQYF
J gene: TRBJ2-7
V gene: TRBV5-1
clone size: NA
D gene: TRBD1

CDR3 DNA: TGTGCCACCAGCAGAGACATGTACGAGCAGTACTTC
CDR3 protein: CATSRDMYEQYF
J gene: TRBJ2-7
V gene: TRBV15
clone size: NA
D gene: NA

CDR3 DNA: TGCGCCAGCAGCTCCCGACAGGGGTTCGAAAAACTGTTTTTT
CDR3 protein: CASSSRQGFEKLFF
J gene: TRBJ1-4
V gene: TRBV5-1
clone size: NA
D gene: TRBD1

CDR3 DNA: TGCGCCAGCAGCTCCCGGACAGGGATGAACACTGAAGCTTTCTTT
CDR3 protein: CASSSRTGMNTEAFF
J gene: TRBJ1-1
V gene: TRBV5-1
clone size: NA
D gene: TRBD1

CDR3 DNA: TGTGCCAGCAGTCAACGGACAGGGAACACTGAAGCTTTCTTT
CDR3 protein: CASSQRTGNTEAFF
J gene: TRBJ1-1
V gene: TRBV3-1/TRBV3-2
clone size: NA
D gene: TRBD1

CDR3 DNA: TGTGCCAGTCACACGGGGGGGGCGAACACCGGGGAGCTGTTTTTT
CDR3 protein: CASHTGGANTGELFF
J gene: TRBJ2-2
V gene: TRBV6-5
clone size: NA
D gene: TRBD2

CDR3 DNA: TGTGCCAGCAGTGAATGGGGACAGTCGGATCGGGGCTACACCTTC
CDR3 protein: CASSEWGQSDRGYTF
J gene: TRBJ1-2
V gene: TRBV6-1
clone size: NA
D gene: TRBD1

CDR3 DNA: TGTGCCAGTAGTGACACCTATGGCTACACCTTC
CDR3 protein: CASSDTYGYTF
J gene: TRBJ1-2
V gene: TRBV19
clone size: NA
D gene: NA

CDR3 DNA: TGCGCCAGCAGCCTTACTCCGACTAGCGGGATGTACGAGCAGTACTTC
CDR3 protein: CASSLTPTSGMYEQYF
J gene: TRBJ2-7
V gene: TRBV4-3
clone size: once
D gene: TRBD2

CDR3 DNA: TGTGCCAGCAGCCCTGAAGGACTAGTCCTCGCCGGGGAGCTGTTTTTT
CDR3 protein: CASSPEGLVLAGELFF
J gene: TRBJ2-2
V gene: TRBV3-1/TRBV3-2
clone size: NA
D gene: TRBD2

CDR3 DNA: TGTGCCAGTAGTAGAGTGAGGACAGATACGCAGTATTTT
CDR3 protein: CASSRVRTDTQYF
J gene: TRBJ2-3
V gene: TRBV19
clone size: NA
D gene: NA

CDR3 DNA: TGTGCCAGCAGTACAATGGGACAGGGGTATCAGCCCCAGCATTTT
CDR3 protein: CASSTMGQGYQPQHF
J gene: TRBJ1-5
V gene: TRBV27
clone size: NA
D gene: TRBD1

CDR3 DNA: TGCAGCGTTGAGGCCAGGGGTTCCTACGAGCAGTACTTC
CDR3 protein: CSVEARGSYEQYF
J gene: TRBJ2-7
V gene: TRBV29-1
clone size: NA
D gene: NA